What follows are 30 T cell receptor beta chains derived from one specimen sequenced in a study of STAT5B mutations in CD4+ large granular lymphocyte leukemia. Clones were read by immunoSEQ multiplex PCR, and TCRdb kept only the in-frame ones, dropping some. The top ten hold around 2.5% of the sample, which has about 30,000 clones, approximately 80% seen once. Sample: CD4+ T cells from blood buffy coats. The receptors were gathered from a human donor in good health.

This clone was found a few times. This chain joins TRBV7-9 and TRBJ1-1, with D unresolved. The V gene's germline CDR1 is SEHNR and CDR2 FQNEAQ (reference sequence). The CDR3 sequence is 14 residues long. The V gene lost 5 bases and the J gene lost 2 bases, with 12 bases spanning the gap. The CDR3 region is CASSIGGENTEAFF. The CDR3 coding sequence is TGTGCCAGCAGCATCGGCGGGGAAAACACTGAAGCTTTCTTT.

J is TRBJ1-6 and V is TRBV4-1; no definite D call. This CDR3 comprises 16 residues. V lost 2 bases to trimming and J lost 0 bases, with 8 bases between them. Per germline, CDR1 MGHRA and CDR2 YSYEKL. The CDR3: CASSQQMSSYNSPLHF. The DNA of the CDR3 is TGCGCCAGCAGCCAACAGATGAGCTCCTATAATTCACCCCTCCACTTT.

Written as DNA, the CDR3 is TGTGCCAGCAGCCAAGAAATCCAGACTAGCTCTGGGGCCAACGTCCTGACTTTC. Translation: CASSQEIQTSSGANVLTF. The chain has TRBV4-2 and TRBJ2-6; TRBD2 is a possible D gene (6 bases). V was pared by 0 bases and J by 0 bases, with 12 bases between. Germline-derived CDR1 and CDR2 are LGHNA and YNFKEQ. This CDR3 contains 18 residues.

In DNA, the CDR3 is TGTGCCAGCAGTTACTCTAGGACAGCTCTTGGCTACACCTTC. Amino acids: CASSYSRTALGYTF. The chain links TRBV6-5 to TRBJ1-2; D is perhaps TRBD1 (6 bases). V was pared by 0 bases and J by 7 bases, with 12 bases between. The CDR3 has 14 residues. Germline assignment: CDR1 MNHEY and CDR2 SVGAGI.

This clone showed up just once. V and J are TRBV19 and TRBJ2-1, with a possible D match to TRBD2 (5 bases). The CDR3 is made up of 17 amino acids. Trimming took off 1 base at V and 1 base at J, with 14 bases between the two ends. CDR1 LNHDA and CDR2 SQIVND come from the germline V gene (reference sequence). CDR3 nucleotide sequence: TGTGCCAGTAGTATAGGTCAAAAGGGCGGGTCCTACAATGAGCAGTTCTTC. This translates into CASSIGQKGGSYNEQFF.

This clone was seen only once. CDR3 coding DNA: TGCGCCAGCAGCCAAGATAGGTCAGAGACCCAGTACTTC. Its translation is CASSQDRSETQYF. The gene calls are TRBV4-3 and TRBJ2-5; D not certain. The CDR3 has 13 residues. V was clipped by 0 bases and J by 4 bases, with 6 bases between them. In germline, CDR1 is LGHNA, CDR2 YSLEER.

The CDR3 coding sequence is TGCGCCAGCAGCTTGGAACGGGGAAACTACGAGCAGTACTTC. The encoded protein is CASSLERGNYEQYF. The J gene is TRBJ2-7, the V gene TRBV5-1; D possibly corresponds to TRBD2 (5 bases). This CDR3 is 14 amino acids long. Trimming shortened V by 0 bases and J by 3 bases, and 10 bases separated the two germline ends. The germline gives CDR1 SGHRS, CDR2 YFSETQ.

The V and J genes are TRBV10-1 and TRBJ1-4; 8 positions match TRBD1. Trimming cost V 3 bases and J 8 bases; bases outside gene matches: 5. The germline V gene encodes CDR1 WNHNN and CDR2 SYGVQD (reference sequence). CDR3 size: 14 residues. CDR3 DNA: TGCGCCAGCAGTGACTCAGGGGGCGCGGAAAAACTGTTTTTT. Translated, it gives CASSDSGGAEKLFF.

The chain carries TRBV7-2 and TRBJ1-6; D might be TRBD1 (6 bases). The ends were cut back, 5 bases at V and 11 bases at J, with 16 bases in the middle. The CDR3 consists of 14 residues. Germline V gene lookup returns CDR1 SGHTA and CDR2 FQGNSA. The CDR3 DNA reads TGTGCCAGCAGCGCAGGGGACATTTTTGCACCCCTCCACTTT. This gives the protein CASSAGDIFAPLHF.

The rearrangement links TRBV14 to TRBJ1-5; no clear D gene. Per the germline V gene, CDR1 is SGHDN and CDR2 is FVKESK. Trimming shortened V by 3 bases and J by 7 bases, and 10 bases separated the two germline ends. This CDR3 has 13 residues. CDR3 sequence: CASSQGYSQPQHF. The CDR3 nucleotides are TGTGCCAGCAGCCAGGGGTACAGCCAGCCCCAGCATTTT.

The V gene is TRBV12-5, the J gene TRBJ2-5; maybe TRBD2 (6 bases). This CDR3 contains 13 residues. Germline CDR1 reads LGHNT; CDR2 reads FRNRAP. The V gene lost 1 base and the J gene lost 5 bases, with 8 bases spanning the gap. The CDR3 is CASGLGAGETQYF. CDR3 coding DNA: TGTGCTAGTGGTTTGGGGGCGGGGGAGACCCAGTACTTC.

The chain uses TRBV11-1 and TRBJ2-1; TRBD2 matches 10 bases. V shed 3 bases and J 4 bases; nucleotides not matched to a gene: 12. CDR3 length: 18 residues. Germline V lookup: CDR1 SGHAT, CDR2 FQDESV (reference sequence). Here the CDR3 reads CASSFGIGSGGSYNEQFF. CDR3 DNA: TGTGCCAGCAGCTTTGGAATTGGTAGCGGGGGGTCATACAATGAGCAGTTCTTC. Full variable domain (missing parts from reference TRBV11-1 and TRBJ2-1): EAEVAQSPRYKITEKSQAVAFWCDPISGHATLYWYRQILGQGPELLVQFQDESVVDDSQLPKDRFSAERLKGVDSTLKIQPAELGDSAMYLCASSFGIGSGGSYNEQFFGPGTRLTVL.

The V call is TRBV4-1, the J call TRBJ2-1; no clear D gene. This CDR3 region has 14 residues. Germline CDR1 and CDR2: MGHRA and YSYEKL. Trimming stripped 2 bases from V and 9 bases from J, with 14 bases between. The CDR3 loop reads CASSQPVVGSEQFF. The DNA for the CDR3 is TGCGCCAGCAGCCAACCAGTTGTGGGGTCTGAGCAGTTCTTC.

This chain uses TRBV5-1 with TRBJ2-5; D unclear. The CDR3 extends over 14 amino acids. Germline lookup yields CDR1 SGHRS and CDR2 YFSETQ. V dropped 1 base and J dropped 2 bases, with 9 bases sitting between them. The CDR3 region has the DNA TGCGCCAGCAGCTTGTTAGGTACACAAGAGACCCAGTACTTC. This translates into CASSLLGTQETQYF.

The chain has TRBV7-9 and TRBJ1-6; no definite D call. Trimming shortened V by 1 base and J by 6 bases, and 4 bases separated the two germline ends. The CDR3 has 13 amino acids. In germline, CDR1 is SEHNR, CDR2 FQNEAQ (reference sequence). The CDR3 loop reads CASSLDGNSPLHF. The CDR3 nucleotides are TGTGCCAGCAGCTTAGATGGTAATTCACCCCTCCACTTT.

The chain has TRBV11-2 and TRBJ2-5; the D is unclear. The DNA end is more similar to TRBJ2-7, so the J call may be wrong. In germline, CDR1 is SGHAT, CDR2 FQNNGV. The CDR3 covers 13 residues. The CDR3 sequence is CASSFAAPSEQYF. The DNA of the CDR3 is TGTGCCAGCAGCTTCGCGGCCCCTAGCGAGCAGTACTTC.

The chain couples TRBV7-6 to TRBJ2-7; 14 nucleotides match TRBD2. The germline gives CDR1 SGHVS, CDR2 FNYEAQ. J gave up 6 bases and V 1 base, and 2 bases lay outside the gene matches. The CDR3 is 15 residues long. Here the CDR3 reads CASSLGGTSGSEQYF. The CDR3 DNA reads as TGTGCCAGCAGCTTAGGAGGGACTAGCGGGAGCGAGCAGTACTTC.

A single count supports this clone. V and J are TRBV2 and TRBJ2-1, with 10 bases that match TRBD2. Trimming at V came to 7 bases and at J to 10 bases, leaving 10 bases not matched to a gene. Germline V gene sequence: CDR1 SNHLY, CDR2 FYNNEI. The CDR3 runs to 14 residues. CDR3 DNA sequence: TGTGCCAGCAATTTCCTAGCGGGGGACCCCGAGCAGTTCTTC. Protein: CASNFLAGDPEQFF.

This chain joins TRBV30 and TRBJ2-5, with D hard to call. Per the germline V gene, CDR1 is GTSNPN and CDR2 is SVGIG (reference sequence). The CDR3 is made up of 13 amino acids. The V gene lost 0 bases and the J gene lost 5 bases, with 10 bases spanning the gap. DNA of the CDR3: TGTGCCTGGAGTGTATCCCATATGGAGACCCAGTACTTC. Its protein product is CAWSVSHMETQYF. The entire variable domain, with the rest obtained from reference TRBV30 and TRBJ2-5, is as follows: SQTIHQWPATLVQPVGSPLSLECTVEGTSNPNLYWYRQAAGRGLQLLFYSVGIGQISSEVPQNLSASRPQDRQFILSSKKLLLSDSGFYLCAWSVSHMETQYFGPGTRLLVL.

This chain uses TRBV20-1 with TRBJ1-2; D is possibly TRBD1 (6 bases). This CDR3 is built from 11 residues. Germline V CDR1 and CDR2: DFQATT, SNEGSKA (reference sequence). CDR3 coding DNA: TGCAGCCGCCCAGGGGTTCACGGCTACACCTTC. Protein sequence: CSRPGVHGYTF.

The rearrangement uses TRBV18 and TRBJ2-1; 7 bases are shared with TRBD1. V shed 4 bases, J shed 4 bases, and the junction held 7 bases outside the gene matches. Germline-derived CDR1 and CDR2 are KGHSH and LQKENI. CDR3 size: 15 residues. CDR3 sequence: CASSQGTDSYNEQFF. CDR3 nucleotide sequence: TGTGCCAGCTCACAGGGGACAGACTCTTACAATGAGCAGTTCTTC.

The rearrangement joins TRBV4-2 to TRBJ1-3, with 11 bases that match TRBD1. There are 20 residues in the CDR3. Germline loops: CDR1 LGHNA, CDR2 YNFKEQ. The junction had 12 bases not matched to a gene; V was cut back by 2 bases and J by 0 bases. The CDR3: CASSQMGDRGFSASGNTIYF. DNA for the CDR3: TGTGCCAGCAGCCAAATGGGGGACAGGGGGTTCTCCGCCTCTGGAAACACCATATATTTT.

The rearrangement joins TRBV7-9 to TRBJ2-3, with 10 bases aligning to TRBD2. CDR1 is SEHNR and CDR2 is FQNEAQ in the germline V gene (reference sequence). With V trimmed by 1 base and J by 5 bases, 6 bases remained unmatched. The CDR3 consists of 16 residues. Written as DNA, the CDR3 is TGTGCCAGCAGCTTAGGAGCGGGGGGGCCGGGAGATACGCAGTATTTT. Protein: CASSLGAGGPGDTQYF.

The table lists this clone with a count of one. The chain links TRBV30 to TRBJ2-6; D not certain. The CDR3 has 17 amino acids. The germline V gene encodes CDR1 GTSNPN and CDR2 SVGIG (reference sequence). V was clipped by 8 bases and J by 2 bases, with 22 bases between them. The CDR3: CAGIAGLRAPGANVLTF. The CDR3 nucleotides are TGTGCCGGGATTGCCGGCCTTCGGGCCCCTGGGGCCAACGTCCTGACTTTC.

The CDR3 here is CASSSGGGDETQYF. CDR3 sequence (DNA): TGTGCCAGCAGTTCTGGGGGGGGCGACGAGACCCAGTACTTC. The chain combines TRBV28 with TRBJ2-5; a possible D gene is TRBD2 (7 bases). Germline lookup yields CDR1 MDHEN and CDR2 SYDVKM. V lost 4 bases and J lost 5, with 14 bases in between. The CDR3 sequence is 14 residues long.

The rearrangement links TRBV5-1 to TRBJ2-3; 8 positions agree with TRBD1. The germline CDR1 and CDR2 sequences are SGHRS and YFSETQ. The V gene end was trimmed by 4 bases and the J gene end by 6 bases; junction bases not matched to a gene: 4. CDR3 length: 13 residues. CDR3 in DNA: TGCGCCAGCAGCATGGACAGGGACGATACGCAGTATTTT. Encoded protein: CASSMDRDDTQYF.

The rearrangement uses TRBV4-1 and TRBJ1-2; a weak D match, TRBD1 (5 bases). Trimming stripped 4 bases from V and 8 bases from J, with 17 bases between. The CDR3 spans 14 residues. CDR1 MGHRA and CDR2 YSYEKL come from the germline V gene. The CDR3 region is CASSRLGGVGGYTF. DNA of the CDR3: TGCGCCAGCAGCCGGCTCGGAGGGGTGGGAGGCTACACCTTC.

V is TRBV7-2 and J is TRBJ1-2; D gene uncertain. Germline CDR1 SGHTA, CDR2 FQGNSA. The CDR3 is made up of 12 amino acids. V lost 5 bases and J lost 7, with 11 bases in between. CDR3 coding DNA: TGTGCCAGCAGCATTTACGCTGGTGGCTACACCTTC. Residues: CASSIYAGGYTF.

The rearrangement links TRBV7-2 to TRBJ2-3; 7 nucleotides align to TRBD1. Germline-derived CDR1 and CDR2 are SGHTA and FQGNSA. The CDR3 is made up of 14 amino acids. J gave up 0 bases and V 5 bases, and 2 bases lay outside the gene matches. This chain's CDR3 is CASSRQGSTDTQYF. The CDR3 DNA reads as TGTGCCAGCAGCCGACAGGGTAGCACAGATACGCAGTATTTT.

The chain uses TRBV27 and TRBJ2-7, with a possible D match to TRBD1 (6 bases). CDR1 MNHEY and CDR2 SMNVEV come from the germline V gene (reference sequence). V was pared by 5 bases and J by 1 base, with 9 bases between. This CDR3 comprises 13 residues. The CDR3: CASSPGQSYEQYF. The CDR3 DNA follows: TGTGCCAGCAGTCCCGGACAGTCCTACGAGCAGTACTTC.